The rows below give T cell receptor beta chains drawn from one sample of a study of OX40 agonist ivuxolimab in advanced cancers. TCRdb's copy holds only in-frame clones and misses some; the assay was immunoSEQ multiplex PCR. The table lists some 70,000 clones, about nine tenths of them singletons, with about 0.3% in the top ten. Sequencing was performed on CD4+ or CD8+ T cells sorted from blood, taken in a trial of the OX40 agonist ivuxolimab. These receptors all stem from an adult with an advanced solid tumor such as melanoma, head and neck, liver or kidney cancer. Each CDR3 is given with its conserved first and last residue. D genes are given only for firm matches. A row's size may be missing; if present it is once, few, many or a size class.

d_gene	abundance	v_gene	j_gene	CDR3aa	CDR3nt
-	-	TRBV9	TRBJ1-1	CASSVGSGGTGTEAFF	TGTGCCAGCAGCGTGGGAAGCGGGGGAACGGGCACTGAAGCTTTCTTT
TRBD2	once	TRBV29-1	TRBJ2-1	CSVTSGTYNEQFF	TGCAGCGTGACTAGCGGGACCTACAATGAGCAGTTCTTC
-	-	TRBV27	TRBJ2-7	CASSLSPVSYEQYF	TGTGCCAGCAGTTTATCTCCAGTCTCCTACGAGCAGTACTTC
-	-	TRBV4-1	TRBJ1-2	CASSQVVAGGSGYTF	TGCGCCAGCAGCCAAGTGGTCGCAGGCGGTAGTGGCTACACCTTC
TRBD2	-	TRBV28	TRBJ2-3	CASSSMGLAGARTDTQYF	TGTGCCAGCAGTTCGATGGGACTAGCGGGAGCTCGCACAGATACGCAGTATTTT
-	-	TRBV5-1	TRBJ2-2	CASSTGSGELFF	TGCGCCAGCAGCACGGGTTCCGGGGAGCTGTTTTTT
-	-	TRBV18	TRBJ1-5	CASSPGFWGKDQPQHF	TGTGCCAGCTCACCAGGATTTTGGGGGAAGGATCAGCCCCAGCATTTT
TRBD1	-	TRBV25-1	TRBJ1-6	CASTNRGIGYSPLHF	TGTGCCAGCACAAACAGGGGCATAGGGTATTCACCCCTCCACTTT
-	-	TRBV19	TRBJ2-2	CASMARHRDPGELFF	TGTGCCAGTATGGCTCGTCACAGGGACCCCGGGGAGCTGTTTTTT
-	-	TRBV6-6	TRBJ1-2	CASRLDSSGYTF	TGTGCCAGCAGGTTAGACAGTTCGGGCTACACCTTC
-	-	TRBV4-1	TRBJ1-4	CASSVRMDPTNEKLFF	TGCGCCAGCAGCGTTCGAATGGATCCAACTAATGAAAAACTGTTTTTT
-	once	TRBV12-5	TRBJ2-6	CASGLTVNSGANVLTF	TGTGCTAGTGGTTTGACCGTTAACTCTGGGGCCAACGTCCTGACTTTC
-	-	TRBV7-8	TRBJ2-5	CASSPIRVSWETQYF	TGTGCCAGCAGCCCAATCCGGGTCTCATGGGAGACCCAGTACTTC
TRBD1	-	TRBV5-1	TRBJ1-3	CASSLAGGQRNTIYF	TGCGCCAGCAGCTTGGCAGGGGGCCAGAGGAACACCATATATTTT
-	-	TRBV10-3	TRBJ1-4	CAIRPATNEKLFF	TGTGCCATCAGGCCGGCAACTAATGAAAAACTGTTTTTT
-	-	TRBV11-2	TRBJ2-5	CASSLGNPTGGRETQYF	TGTGCCAGCAGCTTAGGTAACCCTACAGGAGGGCGAGAGACCCAGTACTTC
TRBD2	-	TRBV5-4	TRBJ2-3	CASSLAGLAGVADTQYF	TGTGCCAGCAGCTTGGCTGGACTAGCGGGAGTGGCAGATACGCAGTATTTT
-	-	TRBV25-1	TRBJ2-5	CASSESGGIETQYF	TGTGCCAGCAGTGAATCAGGGGGGATTGAGACCCAGTACTTC
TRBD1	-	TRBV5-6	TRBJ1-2	CASSLTGVSDFGYTF	TGTGCCAGCAGCTTAACAGGGGTTTCGGACTTTGGCTACACCTTC
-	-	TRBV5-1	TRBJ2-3	CASSLELRTKRGGTDTQYF	TGCGCCAGCAGCTTGGAATTGCGGACCAAAAGGGGGGGCACAGATACGCAGTATTTT
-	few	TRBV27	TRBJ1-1	CASSHMGAVTNTEAFF	TGTGCCAGCAGCCATATGGGGGCAGTCACGAACACTGAAGCTTTCTTT
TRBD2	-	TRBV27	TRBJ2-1	CASSPRLAGGPNEQFF	TGTGCCAGCAGTCCCCGACTAGCGGGAGGGCCGAATGAGCAGTTCTTC
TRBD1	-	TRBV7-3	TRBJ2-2	CASSPDRDTGELFF	TGTGCCAGCAGCCCGGACAGGGACACCGGGGAGCTGTTTTTT
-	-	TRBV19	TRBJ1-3	CASSIGGRIRNTIYF	TGTGCCAGTAGTATAGGGGGAAGAATCCGCAACACCATATATTTT
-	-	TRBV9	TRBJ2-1	CASSTGQGTYEQFF	TGTGCCAGCAGCACCGGACAAGGAACCTATGAGCAGTTCTTC
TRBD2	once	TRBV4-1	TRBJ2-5	CASSPWTSGRARETQYF	TGCGCCAGCAGCCCCTGGACTAGCGGGAGGGCCAGGGAGACCCAGTACTTC
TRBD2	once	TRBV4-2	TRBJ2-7	CASSQGLAGVQTYEQYF	TGTGCCAGCAGCCAGGGACTGGCGGGAGTTCAAACCTACGAGCAGTACTTC
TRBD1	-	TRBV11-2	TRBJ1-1	CASSSQGARTEAFF	TGTGCCAGCAGCTCCCAGGGGGCGCGGACTGAAGCTTTCTTT
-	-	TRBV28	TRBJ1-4	CASSFLYADTNEKLFF	TGTGCCAGCAGTTTTCTTTACGCGGATACGAATGAAAAACTGTTTTTT
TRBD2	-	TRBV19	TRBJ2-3	CASSLGLAVYADTQYF	TGTGCCAGTAGTTTGGGACTAGCGGTTTATGCAGATACGCAGTATTTT
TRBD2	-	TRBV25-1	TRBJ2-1	CASSRLATNEQFF	TGTGCCAGCAGCCGACTAGCTACCAATGAGCAGTTCTTC
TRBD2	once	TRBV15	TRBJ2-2	CATSRDLLAGGTGELFF	TGTGCCACCAGCAGAGATCTGCTAGCGGGAGGGACCGGGGAGCTGTTTTTT
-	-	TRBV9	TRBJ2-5	CASSVEARGQETQYF	TGTGCCAGCAGCGTAGAGGCGAGGGGGCAAGAGACCCAGTACTTC
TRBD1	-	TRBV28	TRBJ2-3	CASIQGAWVDTQYF	TGTGCCAGCATACAGGGGGCGTGGGTTGATACGCAGTATTTT
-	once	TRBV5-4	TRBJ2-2	CASSPRNTGELFF	TGTGCCAGCAGCCCGAGGAACACCGGGGAGCTGTTTTTT
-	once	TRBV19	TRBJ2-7	CASSMTRASYEQYF	TGTGCCAGTAGTATGACGCGGGCATCCTACGAGCAGTACTTC
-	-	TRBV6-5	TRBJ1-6	CASRGGSNSPLHF	TGTGCCAGCAGGGGCGGCAGTAATTCACCCCTCCACTTT
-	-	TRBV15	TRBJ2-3	CATSSPQDLSFFDTQYF	TGTGCCACCAGCTCGCCCCAGGATTTGTCGTTCTTTGATACGCAGTATTTT
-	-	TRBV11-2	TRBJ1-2	CASSSDSSYGYTF	TGTGCCAGCAGCTCCGACTCTTCTTATGGCTACACCTTC
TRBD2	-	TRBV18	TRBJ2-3	CASSRLGTSGSSTDTQYF	TGTGCCAGCTCACGTCTAGGGACTAGCGGGAGCAGCACAGATACGCAGTATTTT
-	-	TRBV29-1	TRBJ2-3	CSDSPSTDTQYF	TGCAGTGACTCTCCTAGCACAGATACGCAGTATTTT
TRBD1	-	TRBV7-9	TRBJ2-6	CASRSTGVGANVLTF	TGTGCCAGCAGATCGACAGGGGTCGGGGCCAACGTCCTGACTTTC
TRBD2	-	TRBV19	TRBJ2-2	CASSIPSGYGELFF	TGTGCCAGTAGTATTCCTAGCGGCTACGGGGAGCTGTTTTTT
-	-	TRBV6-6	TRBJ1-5	CASSYMGAGQPQHF	TGTGCCAGCAGTTACATGGGGGCGGGTCAGCCCCAGCATTTT
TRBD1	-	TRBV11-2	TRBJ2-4	CASRRQGTNIQYF	TGTGCCAGCAGGCGACAGGGGACCAACATTCAGTACTTC
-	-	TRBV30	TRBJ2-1	CAWSVVEQFF	TGTGCCTGGAGTGTAGTGGAGCAGTTCTTC
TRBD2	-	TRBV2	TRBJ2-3	CASSALTSGSGTDTQYF	TGTGCCAGCAGTGCCCTTACTAGCGGGAGCGGCACAGATACGCAGTATTTT
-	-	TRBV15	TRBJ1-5	CATSRVPRARGSDQPQHF	TGTGCCACCAGCAGAGTTCCAAGGGCCAGGGGTTCCGATCAGCCCCAGCATTTT
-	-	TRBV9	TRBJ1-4	CASSVGPGHNEKLFF	TGTGCCAGCAGCGTAGGCCCGGGACATAATGAAAAACTGTTTTTT
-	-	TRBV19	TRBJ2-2	CASTPGTANTGELFF	TGTGCCAGTACCCCGGGAACCGCGAACACCGGGGAGCTGTTTTTT
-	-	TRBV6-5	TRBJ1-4	CASSRGTTNEKLFF	TGTGCCAGCAGTCGGGGGACAACTAATGAAAAACTGTTTTTT
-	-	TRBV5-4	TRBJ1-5	CASSLRGSNQPQHF	TGTGCCAGCAGCCTGCGGGGGAGCAATCAGCCCCAGCATTTT
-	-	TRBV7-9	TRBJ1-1	CASSLRAFEGTEAFF	TGTGCCAGCAGCTTAAGGGCTTTCGAGGGCACTGAAGCTTTCTTT
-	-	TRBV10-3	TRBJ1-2	CAISEQGGNGYTF	TGTGCCATCAGTGAGCAGGGAGGAAATGGCTACACCTTC
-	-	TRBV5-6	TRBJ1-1	CASSLKWQGTFF	TGTGCCAGCAGCTTAAAATGGCAGGGGACTTTCTTT
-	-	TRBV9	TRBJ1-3	CASSVDPYSRNTIYF	TGTGCCAGCAGCGTAGACCCGTATTCGAGAAACACCATATATTTT
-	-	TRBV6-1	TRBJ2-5	CASSQVVGSVQETQYF	TGTGCCAGCAGTCAAGTCGTAGGGTCTGTCCAAGAGACCCAGTACTTC
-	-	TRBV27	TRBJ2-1	CASSFKGEGFSSSYNEQFF	TGTGCCAGCAGTTTTAAGGGTGAGGGGTTTTCTAGCTCCTACAATGAGCAGTTCTTC
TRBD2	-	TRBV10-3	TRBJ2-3	CAISDGLAGVADTQYF	TGTGCCATCAGCGATGGACTAGCGGGAGTGGCAGATACGCAGTATTTT
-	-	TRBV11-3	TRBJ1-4	CASSTSPRTRRNEKLFF	TGTGCCAGCAGCACCTCGCCTCGGACAAGGCGTAATGAAAAACTGTTTTTT